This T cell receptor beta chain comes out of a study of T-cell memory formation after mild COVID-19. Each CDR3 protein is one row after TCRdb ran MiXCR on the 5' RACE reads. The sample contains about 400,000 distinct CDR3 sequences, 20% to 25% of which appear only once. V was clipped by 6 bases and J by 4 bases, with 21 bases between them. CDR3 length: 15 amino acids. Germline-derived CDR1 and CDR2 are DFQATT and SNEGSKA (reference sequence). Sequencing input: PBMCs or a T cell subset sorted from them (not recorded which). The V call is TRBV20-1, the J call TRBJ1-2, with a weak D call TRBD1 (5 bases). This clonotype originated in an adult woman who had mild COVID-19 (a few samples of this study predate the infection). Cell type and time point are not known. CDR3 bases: TGCAGTGCGCCAACCGCGGGGCTGGGGGTCTATGGCTACACCTTC. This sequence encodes CSAPTAGLGVYGYTF.